The T cell receptor beta chain under discussion was sequenced for a study of blood T cells in healthy people across ages. Next came a second PCR, run for roughly 7 to 12 cycles, which used a sample-barcoded 5' primer along with a J-beta primer mix. TCRdb reanalysed the 5' RACE reads using MiXCR and keeps one entry per CDR3 protein. The table shows approximately 800,000 distinct CDR3 sequences, with about 25% occurring only once. The CDR3 consists of 14 residues. Germline values: CDR1 LNHNV, CDR2 YYDKDF (reference sequence). V gave up 8 bases and J gave up 2 bases; unmatched junction bases: 3. This sample also belongs to another study, concerning T cells of mothers and their children.

The chain recombines TRBV15 with TRBJ2-2, with TRBD1 matching 9 bases. The sequence was obtained from a boy aged 5-17 years in good health. Sequencing was carried out using blood. The chain's CDR3 is CATRTGANTGELFF. CDR3 DNA: TGTGCCACCCGGACAGGGGCCAACACCGGGGAGCTGTTTTTT.